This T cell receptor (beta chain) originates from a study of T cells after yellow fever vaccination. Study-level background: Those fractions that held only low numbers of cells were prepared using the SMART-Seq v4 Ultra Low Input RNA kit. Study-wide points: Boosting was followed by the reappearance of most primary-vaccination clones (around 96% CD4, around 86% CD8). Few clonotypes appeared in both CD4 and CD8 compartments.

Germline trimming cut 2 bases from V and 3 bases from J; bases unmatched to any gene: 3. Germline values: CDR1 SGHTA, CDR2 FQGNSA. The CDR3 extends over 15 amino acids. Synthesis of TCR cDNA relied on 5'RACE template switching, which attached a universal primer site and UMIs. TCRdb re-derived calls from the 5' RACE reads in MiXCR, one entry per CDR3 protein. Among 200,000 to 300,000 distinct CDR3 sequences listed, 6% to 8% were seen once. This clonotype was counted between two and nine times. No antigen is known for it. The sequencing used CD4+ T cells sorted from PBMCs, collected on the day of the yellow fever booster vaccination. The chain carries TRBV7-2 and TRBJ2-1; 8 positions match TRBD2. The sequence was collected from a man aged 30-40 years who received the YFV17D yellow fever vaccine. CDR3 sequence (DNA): TGTGCCAGCAGCTTACAAGCGGGAGTCTACAATGAGCAGTTCTTC. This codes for CASSLQAGVYNEQFF.